These 31 T cell receptor beta chains originate from one sample sequenced in a study of T-cell memory formation after mild COVID-19. Via MiXCR, TCRdb re-called the 5' RACE reads, giving one row per CDR3 protein. The sample yields some 270,000 distinct CDR3 sequences, 15% to 17% seen once. What was sequenced was PBMCs or a T cell subset sorted from them (not recorded which). All receptors derive from an adult woman who had mild COVID-19 (a few samples of this study predate the infection). Cell type and time point are not known.

This clonotype has only a few counts. This chain connects TRBV5-5 to TRBJ2-7, with D maybe TRBD1 (7 bases). The CDR3 sequence is 17 residues long. Deletions cut 6 bases from V and 0 bases from J, with 22 bases between. CDR1 SGHKS and CDR2 YYEKEE come from the germline V gene (reference sequence). The CDR3 nucleotides are TGTGCCAGCACCAAAACCAGGGGGGAGCTGGGCTCCTACGAGCAGTACTTC. Its protein is CASTKTRGELGSYEQYF.

This clonotype was observed a few times. The chain links TRBV21-1 to TRBJ1-2. TRBV21-1 is marked as a pseudogene. CDR3 length: 14 amino acids. CDR3 sequence reads: CASSGRMANYGYTF. CDR3 sequence (DNA): TGTGCCAGCAGCGGAAGGATGGCTAACTATGGCTACACCTTC.

V gene TRBV5-1 combines with J gene TRBJ2-6, with D possibly being TRBD1 or TRBD2 (6 bases each). V shed 2 bases and J shed 4 bases, with 10 bases lying between them. The CDR3 spans 15 residues. From germline, CDR1 is SGHRS and CDR2 YFSETQ. CDR3 loop: CASSFDGGGANVLTF. CDR3 bases: TGCGCCAGCAGCTTCGACGGGGGCGGGGCCAACGTCCTGACTTTC.

In this sample, this clonotype turned up a few times. J is TRBJ1-5 and V is TRBV20-1; TRBD1 might be the D (5 bases). The CDR3 has 14 residues. Trimming shortened V by 1 base and J by 2 bases, and 9 bases separated the two germline ends. Germline V lookup: CDR1 DFQATT, CDR2 SNEGSKA (reference sequence). CDR3 bases: TGCAGTGCTAGAGCTGCCAGGGGCAATCAGCCCCAGCATTTT. Translating it yields CSARAARGNQPQHF.

The V call is TRBV5-1, the J call TRBJ2-1, with D perhaps given as TRBD1 or TRBD2 (5 bases each). The CDR3 is made up of 13 amino acids. V lost 1 base, J lost 12 bases, and 14 bases lay in between. Germline-derived CDR1 and CDR2 are SGHRS and YFSETQ. The CDR3 DNA reads as TGCGCCAGCAGCTTGAGGGACCAGGGTAGGCAGTTCTTC. Residues: CASSLRDQGRQFF.

V is TRBV20-1 and J is TRBJ2-1; the D gene could be TRBD1 or TRBD2 (5 bases each). This CDR3 is built from 16 residues. Deletions cut 6 bases from V and 3 bases from J, with 21 bases between. Per germline, CDR1 DFQATT and CDR2 SNEGSKA (reference sequence). In DNA form, the CDR3 reads TGCAGTGCCGCTACCGGGACCCCGGTTATCTACAATGAGCAGTTCTTC. It translates to CSAATGTPVIYNEQFF.

This clonotype has ten or more counts. The chain has TRBV4-1 and TRBJ2-5; 9 positions agree with TRBD2. CDR3 length: 16 residues. Unmatched junction bases numbered 9, after V lost 0 bases and J lost 7 bases. In germline, CDR1 is MGHRA, CDR2 YSYEKL. The DNA of the CDR3 is TGCGCCAGCAGCCAAGATTTGGCGGGGGGGCCTGTGACCCAGTACTTC. This sequence encodes CASSQDLAGGPVTQYF.

This clonotype was picked up a small number of times. This rearrangement joins TRBV20-1 to TRBJ1-5; D call uncertain. The CDR3 consists of 17 residues. Germline CDR1 reads DFQATT; CDR2 reads SNEGSKA (reference sequence). The germline V and J ends were trimmed by 1 base and 1 base, with 17 bases remaining between them. CDR3 loop: CSARAGRSNLSNQPQHF. CDR3 sequence (DNA): TGCAGTGCTAGAGCGGGCAGATCAAATTTAAGCAATCAGCCCCAGCATTTT.

The chain recombines TRBV5-1 with TRBJ1-1, with D unresolved. Germline V gives CDR1 SGHRS, CDR2 YFSETQ. CDR3 size: 16 residues. V shed 2 bases and J shed 0 bases, with 14 bases lying between them. In DNA, the CDR3 is TGCGCCAGCAGCTTAGGCTCAACGTCACTGAACACTGAAGCTTTCTTT. Its translation: CASSLGSTSLNTEAFF.

The V and J genes are TRBV12-3 or TRBV12-4 and TRBJ1-2; D is unresolved. The length of the CDR3 is 14 residues. With 2 bases removed from V and 7 bases from J, the gap between germline ends came to 14 bases. CDR3 region: CASSLNQARGGYTF. The CDR3 nucleotides are TGTGCCAGCAGTTTAAATCAGGCCAGAGGTGGCTACACCTTC.

This clonotype occurred a few times. V is TRBV5-5 and J is TRBJ1-1; a possible D gene is TRBD1 (5 bases). Trimming took 4 bases from V and 6 from J, leaving 16 bases between them. In germline, CDR1 is SGHKS, CDR2 YYEKEE (reference sequence). The CDR3 covers 14 residues. The CDR3 nucleotides are TGTGCCAGCAGCATGAACCAGGGTCTAGCTGAAGCTTTCTTT. It specifies CASSMNQGLAEAFF.

The chain is built from TRBV30 and TRBJ1-1; D unclear. Trimming removed 5 bases at V and 2 bases at J, with 15 bases between. The CDR3 sequence is 14 residues long. Germline V gene data show CDR1 as GTSNPN and CDR2 as SVGIG (reference sequence). Written as DNA, the CDR3 is TGTGCCTGGTTAACCGGGATCGGCAACACTGAAGCTTTCTTT. It specifies CAWLTGIGNTEAFF.

V is TRBV7-9 and J is TRBJ1-6, with D tentatively TRBD1 (6 bases). Trimming took off 3 bases at V and 7 bases at J, with 13 bases between the two ends. CDR1 SEHNR and CDR2 FQNEAQ come from the germline V gene (reference sequence). The CDR3 covers 15 residues. The CDR3 protein is CASSFYRDHNSPLHF. CDR3 in DNA: TGTGCCAGCAGCTTCTACAGGGATCACAATTCACCCCTCCACTTT.

This clonotype has more than one count but fewer than ten. This chain joins TRBV10-3 and TRBJ2-1, with 7 nucleotides matching TRBD1. CDR1 ENHRY and CDR2 SYGVKD come from the germline V gene. The CDR3 spans 15 residues. The V gene end was trimmed by 10 bases and the J gene end by 0 bases; junction bases not matched to a gene: 9. The CDR3 DNA follows: TGTGCCACCGGGGACAGTTTGAGCTCCTACAATGAGCAGTTCTTC. It translates to CATGDSLSSYNEQFF.

This clonotype showed up many times. The chain is built from TRBV7-7 and TRBJ2-5, with 7 bases identical to TRBD1. Trimming cost V 5 bases and J 5 bases; bases outside gene matches: 5. CDR1 and CDR2 (germline): SSHAT, FNYEAQ (reference sequence). The CDR3 covers 13 residues. This CDR3 is CASSPDRTETQYF. CDR3 bases: TGTGCCAGCAGCCCGGACAGGACGGAGACCCAGTACTTC.

This clonotype was seen more than once but under ten times. The chain joins TRBV5-1 to TRBJ1-1; 8 bases are shared with TRBD1. V dropped 4 bases and J dropped 5; count of bases not matched to a gene: 13. The CDR3 length is 16 residues. CDR1 SGHRS and CDR2 YFSETQ come from the germline V gene. CDR3 sequence (DNA): TGCGCCAGCAGCCGTACCCCGACAGGGGAACTAACTGAAGCTTTCTTT. Translation gives CASSRTPTGELTEAFF.

This clonotype was counted between two and nine times. The chain employs TRBV4-3 and TRBJ1-4; 7 bases are shared with TRBD1. The CDR3 has 16 amino acids. Trimming removed 0 bases from V and 8 bases from J; junction bases left unmatched: 9. In germline, CDR1 is LGHNA, CDR2 YSLEER. The CDR3 DNA follows: TGCGCCAGCAGCCAAGAAACCCGACAGGGACGGGAAAAACTGTTTTTT. Translation: CASSQETRQGREKLFF.

There are a few counts of this clonotype. This sequence joins TRBV6-2 or TRBV6-3 and TRBJ1-1; the D is unclear. Deletions cut 4 bases from V and 0 bases from J, with 6 bases between. The CDR3 extends over 13 amino acids. Looked up from germline, CDR1 is MNHEY and CDR2 is SVGEGT. The CDR3 coding sequence is TGTGCCAGCAGTTTCTTTATGAACACTGAAGCTTTCTTT. Protein: CASSFFMNTEAFF.

The chain has TRBV5-1 and TRBJ2-1, with a tentative D call TRBD1 (5 bases). The V and J ends lost 5 bases and 0 bases respectively, with 21 bases between them. The CDR3 extends over 18 amino acids. The germline gives CDR1 SGHRS, CDR2 YFSETQ. As DNA, the CDR3 is TGCGCCAGCAGTCGAGACAAGGGGATTACTGGCTCCTACAATGAGCAGTTCTTC. Translation: CASSRDKGITGSYNEQFF.

This clonotype was found a few times. This chain uses TRBV3-1 with TRBJ1-2; 7 bases map to TRBD1. Trimming removed 2 bases from V and 7 bases from J; junction bases left unmatched: 7. In germline, CDR1 is LGHDT, CDR2 YNNKEL (reference sequence). The CDR3 consists of 14 residues. As DNA, the CDR3 is TGTGCCAGCAGCCAATCTGAGACAGGGACTGGCTACACCTTC. It encodes CASSQSETGTGYTF.

This clonotype was seen a few times. The CDR3 loop is CASSLQPAKNIQYF. The CDR3, as DNA: TGTGCCAGCAGTCTACAACCCGCCAAAAACATTCAGTACTTC. This chain links TRBV6-1 with TRBJ2-4; D is unclear. Per germline, CDR1 MNHNS and CDR2 SASEGT. This CDR3 is built from 14 residues. The V end was cut by 5 bases, the J end by 1 base, with 9 bases between.

This clonotype was recorded a few times. The rearrangement uses TRBV27 and TRBJ1-1; tentative D call: TRBD1 (5 bases). This CDR3 has 17 residues. The ends were cut back, 4 bases at V and 3 bases at J, with 21 bases in the middle. Germline V gene sequence: CDR1 MNHEY, CDR2 SMNVEV (reference sequence). In DNA, the CDR3 is TGTGCCAGCAGTTATGTAGCGGGGCGGATCGGGGACACTGAAGCTTTCTTT. Its translation: CASSYVAGRIGDTEAFF.

V gene TRBV30 combines with J gene TRBJ2-7; TRBD1 agrees at 8 bases. The CDR3 length is 14 residues. V dropped 3 bases and J dropped 2; count of bases not matched to a gene: 6. Germline V gene lookup returns CDR1 GTSNPN and CDR2 SVGIG (reference sequence). CDR3 protein: CAWRGQGKAYEQYF. The DNA of the CDR3 is TGTGCCTGGAGAGGACAGGGAAAGGCCTACGAGCAGTACTTC.

This clonotype was counted a few times. The chain employs TRBV11-3 and TRBJ2-7; 10 bases fit TRBD1. V lost 4 bases to trimming and J lost 5 bases; unmatched junction nucleotides: 5. CDR1 and CDR2 from the germline V gene are SGHNT and YENEEA. The CDR3 has 14 residues. The CDR3 DNA is TGTGCCAGCAGCTATGACAGGGGGCCCAACGAGCAGTACTTC. Protein: CASSYDRGPNEQYF. Using reference TRBV11-3 and TRBJ2-7 for the parts outside the CDR3, the full variable domain is EAGVVQSPRYKIIEKKQPVAFWCNPISGHNTLYWYLQNLGQGPELLIRYENEEAVDDSQLPKDRFSAERLKGVDSTLKIQPAELGDSAVYLCASSYDRGPNEQYFGPGTRLTVT.

The gene calls are TRBV5-1 and TRBJ2-4; D gene unclear. The CDR3 is 14 residues long. Per germline, CDR1 SGHRS and CDR2 YFSETQ. Trimming shortened V by 0 bases and J by 3 bases, and 7 bases separated the two germline ends. The DNA for the CDR3 is TGCGCCAGCAGCTTGGACGGCGGCAAAAACATTCAGTACTTC. This codes for CASSLDGGKNIQYF. Combining the CDR3 with reference TRBV5-1 and TRBJ2-4 gives the whole variable domain KAGVTQTPRYLIKTRGQQVTLSCSPISGHRSVSWYQQTPGQGLQFLFEYFSETQRNKGNFPGRFSGRQFSNSRSEMNVSTLELGDSALYLCASSLDGGKNIQYFGAGTRLSVL.

The gene calls are TRBV24-1 and TRBJ2-3; D tentatively reads TRBD1 or TRBD2 (5 bases each). Trimming cost V 1 base and J 2 bases, with 9 bases left between them. The CDR3 consists of 15 residues. From germline, CDR1 is KGHDR and CDR2 SFDVKD. CDR3 coding DNA: TGTGCCACCAGTGATTTCACGGGACCCACAGATACGCAGTATTTT. As protein: CATSDFTGPTDTQYF.

In its sample, this clonotype was seen a few times. The chain couples TRBV15 to TRBJ2-1; D might be TRBD1 (5 bases). The CDR3 covers 13 residues. Germline values: CDR1 LNHNV, CDR2 YYDKDF (reference sequence). V was cut by 2 bases and J by 7 bases, with 9 bases left in between. The CDR3 loop reads CATSRPPGNEQFF. The DNA for the CDR3 is TGTGCCACCAGCAGACCCCCAGGGAATGAGCAGTTCTTC.

The chain's CDR3 is CASSLERADSPLHF. CDR3 nucleotides: TGCGCCAGCAGCTTGGAGAGGGCTGATTCACCCCTCCACTTT. J is TRBJ1-6 and V is TRBV5-1; D is unresolved. V was cut by 0 bases and J by 8 bases, with 9 bases left in between. This CDR3 is 14 amino acids long. In germline, CDR1 is SGHRS, CDR2 YFSETQ.

This clonotype has a handful of counts. This chain uses TRBV7-2 with TRBJ1-1, with D perhaps matching TRBD1 (6 bases). CDR3 length equals 14 residues. The germline CDR1 and CDR2 sequences are SGHTA and FQGNSA. The V end was cut by 7 bases, the J end by 4 bases, with 16 bases between. In DNA, the CDR3 is TGTGCCAGCATCCTCGGGACAACGGGCACTGAAGCTTTCTTT. Protein: CASILGTTGTEAFF.

This clonotype was seen repeatedly, ten times or more. The CDR3 bases are TGCAGCGCGACGACAGGGCCCTACGAGCAGTACTTC. Its translation: CSATTGPYEQYF. The chain links TRBV29-1 to TRBJ2-7, with 7 bases that match TRBD1. CDR1 is SQVTM and CDR2 is ANQGSEA in the germline V gene. CDR3 length equals 12 residues. J gave up 2 bases and V 7 bases, and 5 bases lay outside the gene matches.

This chain's CDR3 is CASPNRDRGRLEQYF. CDR3 in DNA: TGTGCTAGCCCCAACCGGGACAGGGGGCGCTTAGAGCAGTACTTC. The chain recombines TRBV7-7 with TRBJ2-7; 12 bases are shared with TRBD1. Germline lookup yields CDR1 SSHAT and CDR2 FNYEAQ (reference sequence). The CDR3 runs to 15 residues.